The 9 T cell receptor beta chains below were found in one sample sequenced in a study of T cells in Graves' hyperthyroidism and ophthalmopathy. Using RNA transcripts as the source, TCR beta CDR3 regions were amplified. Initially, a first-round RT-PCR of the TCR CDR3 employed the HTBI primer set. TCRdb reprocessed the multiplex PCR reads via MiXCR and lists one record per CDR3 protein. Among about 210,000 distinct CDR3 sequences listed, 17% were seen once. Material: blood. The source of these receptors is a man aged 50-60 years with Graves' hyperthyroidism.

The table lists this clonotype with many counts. CDR3 amino acids: CASSLAAVGNTEAFF. The CDR3 region has the DNA TGTGCCAGCAGCTTAGCGGCGGTGGGGAACACTGAAGCTTTCTTT. The V and J genes are TRBV7-2 and TRBJ1-1; D remains ambiguous. With 0 bases removed from V and 1 base from J, the gap between germline ends came to 9 bases. The germline gives CDR1 SGHTA, CDR2 FQGNSA. The CDR3 is 15 amino acids.

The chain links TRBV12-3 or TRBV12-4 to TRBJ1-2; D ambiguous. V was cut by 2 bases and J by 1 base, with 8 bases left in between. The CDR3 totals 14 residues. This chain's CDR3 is CASSLRRINYGYTF. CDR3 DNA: TGTGCCAGCAGTTTACGGCGGATTAACTATGGCTACACCTTC.

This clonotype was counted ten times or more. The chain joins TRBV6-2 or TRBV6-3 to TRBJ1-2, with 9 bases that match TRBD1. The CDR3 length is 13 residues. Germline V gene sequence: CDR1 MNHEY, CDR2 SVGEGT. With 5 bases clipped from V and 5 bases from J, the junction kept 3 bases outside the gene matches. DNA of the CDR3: TGTGCCAGCAGTCGGGACAGGGATTATGGCTACACCTTC. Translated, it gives CASSRDRDYGYTF.

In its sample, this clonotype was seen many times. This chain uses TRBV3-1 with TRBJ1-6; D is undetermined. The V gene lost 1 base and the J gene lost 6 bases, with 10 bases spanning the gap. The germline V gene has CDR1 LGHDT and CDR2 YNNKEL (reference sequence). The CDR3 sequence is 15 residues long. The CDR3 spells CASSQGPGTNSPLHF. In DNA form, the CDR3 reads TGTGCCAGCAGCCAAGGGCCGGGAACTAATTCACCCCTCCACTTT.

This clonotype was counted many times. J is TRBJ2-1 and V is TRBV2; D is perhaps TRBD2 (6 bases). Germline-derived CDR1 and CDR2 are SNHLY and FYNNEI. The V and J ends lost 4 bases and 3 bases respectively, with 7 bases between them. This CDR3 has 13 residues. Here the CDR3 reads CASSVDYYNEQFF. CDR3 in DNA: TGTGCCAGCAGTGTGGACTACTACAATGAGCAGTTCTTC.

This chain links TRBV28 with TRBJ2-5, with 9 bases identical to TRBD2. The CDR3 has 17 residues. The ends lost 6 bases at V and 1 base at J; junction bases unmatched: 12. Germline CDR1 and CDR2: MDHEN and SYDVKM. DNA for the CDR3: TGTGCCAGCAGCTCCGGTGGGACTAGCTTCAGCCAAGAGACCCAGTACTTC. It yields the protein CASSSGGTSFSQETQYF.

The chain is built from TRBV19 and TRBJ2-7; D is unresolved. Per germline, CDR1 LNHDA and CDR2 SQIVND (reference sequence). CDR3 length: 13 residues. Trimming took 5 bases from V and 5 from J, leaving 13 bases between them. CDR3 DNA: TGTGCCAGTAGTTTCAGTGGATGGGACGAGCAGTACTTC. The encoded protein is CASSFSGWDEQYF.

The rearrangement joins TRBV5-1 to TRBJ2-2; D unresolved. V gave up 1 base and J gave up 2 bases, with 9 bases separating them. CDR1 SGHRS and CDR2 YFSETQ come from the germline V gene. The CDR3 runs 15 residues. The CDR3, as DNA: TGCGCCAGCAGCTTGTGGCGCTACAACACCGGGGAGCTGTTTTTT. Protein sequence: CASSLWRYNTGELFF.

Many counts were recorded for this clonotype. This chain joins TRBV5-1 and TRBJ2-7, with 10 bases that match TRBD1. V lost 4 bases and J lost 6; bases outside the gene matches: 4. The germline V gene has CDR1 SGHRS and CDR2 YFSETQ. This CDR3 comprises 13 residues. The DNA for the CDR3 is TGCGCCAGCAGCCGGGACAGGGGAAGCGAGCAGTACTTC. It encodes CASSRDRGSEQYF.